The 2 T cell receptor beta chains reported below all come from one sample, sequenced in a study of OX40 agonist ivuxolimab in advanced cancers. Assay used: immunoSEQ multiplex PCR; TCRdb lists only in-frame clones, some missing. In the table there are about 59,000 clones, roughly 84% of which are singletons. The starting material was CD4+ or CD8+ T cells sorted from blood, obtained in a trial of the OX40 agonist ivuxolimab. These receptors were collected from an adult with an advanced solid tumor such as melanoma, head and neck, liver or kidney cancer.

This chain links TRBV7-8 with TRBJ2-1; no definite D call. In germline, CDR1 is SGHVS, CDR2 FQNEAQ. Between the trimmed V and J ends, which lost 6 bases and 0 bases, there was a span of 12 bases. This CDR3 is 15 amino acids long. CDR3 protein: CASSRVPSSYNEQFF. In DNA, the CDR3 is TGTGCCAGCAGTCGAGTTCCGAGCTCCTACAATGAGCAGTTCTTC.

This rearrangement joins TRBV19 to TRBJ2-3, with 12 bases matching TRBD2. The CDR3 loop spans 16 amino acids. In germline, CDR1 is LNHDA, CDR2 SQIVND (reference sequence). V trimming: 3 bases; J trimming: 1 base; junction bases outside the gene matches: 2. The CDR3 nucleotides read TGTGCCAGTAGTATTGCTAGCGGGAGGGGCACAGATACGCAGTATTTT. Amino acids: CASSIASGRGTDTQYF.